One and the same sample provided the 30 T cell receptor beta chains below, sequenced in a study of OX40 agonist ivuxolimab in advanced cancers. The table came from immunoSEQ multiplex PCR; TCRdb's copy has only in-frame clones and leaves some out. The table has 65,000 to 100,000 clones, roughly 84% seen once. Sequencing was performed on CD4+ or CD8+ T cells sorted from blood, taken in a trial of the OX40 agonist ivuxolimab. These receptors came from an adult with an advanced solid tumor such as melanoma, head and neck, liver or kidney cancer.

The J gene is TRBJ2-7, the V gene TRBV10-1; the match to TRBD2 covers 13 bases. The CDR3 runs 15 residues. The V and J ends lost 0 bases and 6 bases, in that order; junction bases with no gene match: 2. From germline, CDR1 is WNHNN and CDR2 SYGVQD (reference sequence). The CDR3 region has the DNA TGCGCCAGCAGTGAGTCGAGACTAGCGGGAGGCGAGCAGTACTTC. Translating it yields CASSESRLAGGEQYF.

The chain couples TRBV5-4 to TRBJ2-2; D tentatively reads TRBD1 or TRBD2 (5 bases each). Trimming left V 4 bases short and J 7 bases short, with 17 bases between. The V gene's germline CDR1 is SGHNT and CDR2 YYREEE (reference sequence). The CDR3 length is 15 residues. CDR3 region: CASSRASGQGGELFF. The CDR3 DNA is TGTGCCAGCAGCCGCGCGTCGGGGCAAGGCGGGGAGCTGTTTTTT.

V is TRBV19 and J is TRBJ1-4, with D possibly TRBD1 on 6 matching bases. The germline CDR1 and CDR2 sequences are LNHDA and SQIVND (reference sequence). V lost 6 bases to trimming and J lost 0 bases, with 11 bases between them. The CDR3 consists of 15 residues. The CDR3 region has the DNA TGTGCCAGTAGCACACGACAGGCAACTAATGAAAAACTGTTTTTT. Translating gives CASSTRQATNEKLFF. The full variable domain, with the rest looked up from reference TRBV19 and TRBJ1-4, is DGGITQSPKYLFRKEGQNVTLSCEQNLNHDAMYWYRQDPGQGLRLIYYSQIVNDFQKGDIAEGYSVSREKKESFPLTVTSAQKNPTAFYLCASSTRQATNEKLFFGSGTQLSVL.

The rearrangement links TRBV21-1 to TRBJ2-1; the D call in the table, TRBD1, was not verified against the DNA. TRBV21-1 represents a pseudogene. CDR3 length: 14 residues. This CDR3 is CASSAGTVYNEQFF. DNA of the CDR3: TGTGCCAGCAGTGCCGGGACAGTCTACAATGAGCAGTTCTTC.

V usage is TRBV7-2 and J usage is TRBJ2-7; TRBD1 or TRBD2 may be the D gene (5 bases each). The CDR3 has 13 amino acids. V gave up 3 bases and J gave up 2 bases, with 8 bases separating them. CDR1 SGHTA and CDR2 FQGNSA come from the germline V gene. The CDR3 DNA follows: TGTGCCAGCAGCTTTGGGGGAGCCTACGAGCAGTACTTC. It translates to CASSFGGAYEQYF.

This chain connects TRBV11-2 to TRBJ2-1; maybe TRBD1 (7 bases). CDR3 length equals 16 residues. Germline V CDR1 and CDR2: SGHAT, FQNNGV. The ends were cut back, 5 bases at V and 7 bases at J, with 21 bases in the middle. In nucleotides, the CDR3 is TGTGCCAGCAGCCCAGGGGGGTGGTCCGTTAGGAATGAGCAGTTCTTC. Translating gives CASSPGGWSVRNEQFF.

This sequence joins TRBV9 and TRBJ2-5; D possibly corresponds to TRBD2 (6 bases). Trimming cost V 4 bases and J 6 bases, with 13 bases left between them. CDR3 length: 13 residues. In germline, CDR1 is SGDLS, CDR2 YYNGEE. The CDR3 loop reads CASSSGTPQTQYF. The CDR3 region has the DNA TGTGCCAGCAGCTCGGGGACTCCTCAGACCCAGTACTTC.

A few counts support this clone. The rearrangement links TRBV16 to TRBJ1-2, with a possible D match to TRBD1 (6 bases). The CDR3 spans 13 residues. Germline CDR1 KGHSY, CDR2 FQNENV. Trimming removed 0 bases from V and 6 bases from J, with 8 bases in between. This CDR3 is CASSQSGGNGYTF. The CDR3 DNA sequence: TGTGCCAGCAGCCAATCAGGGGGGAATGGCTACACCTTC.

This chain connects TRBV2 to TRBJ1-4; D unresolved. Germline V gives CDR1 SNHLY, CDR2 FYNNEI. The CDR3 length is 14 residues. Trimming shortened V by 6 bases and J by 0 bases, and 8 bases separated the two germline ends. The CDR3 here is CASRLVSTNEKLFF. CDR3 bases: TGTGCCAGCAGGCTGGTCTCAACTAATGAAAAACTGTTTTTT.

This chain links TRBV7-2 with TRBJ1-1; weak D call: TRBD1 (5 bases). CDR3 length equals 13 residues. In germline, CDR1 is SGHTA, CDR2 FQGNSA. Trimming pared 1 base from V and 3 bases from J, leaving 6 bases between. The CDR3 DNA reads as TGTGCCAGCAGCTTAGGAGGGGACACTGAAGCTTTCTTT. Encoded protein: CASSLGGDTEAFF.

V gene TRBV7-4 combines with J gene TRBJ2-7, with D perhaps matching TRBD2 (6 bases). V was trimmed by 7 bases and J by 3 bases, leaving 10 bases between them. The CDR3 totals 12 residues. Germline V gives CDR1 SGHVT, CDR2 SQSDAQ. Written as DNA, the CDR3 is TGTGCCAGCAAGTACGGGGGCTACGAGCAGTACTTC. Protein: CASKYGGYEQYF.

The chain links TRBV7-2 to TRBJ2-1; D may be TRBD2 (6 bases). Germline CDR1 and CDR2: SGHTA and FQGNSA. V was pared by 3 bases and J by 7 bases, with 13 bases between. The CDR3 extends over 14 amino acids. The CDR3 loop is CASSFPLGGNEQFF. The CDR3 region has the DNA TGTGCCAGCAGCTTTCCTTTGGGAGGTAATGAGCAGTTCTTC.

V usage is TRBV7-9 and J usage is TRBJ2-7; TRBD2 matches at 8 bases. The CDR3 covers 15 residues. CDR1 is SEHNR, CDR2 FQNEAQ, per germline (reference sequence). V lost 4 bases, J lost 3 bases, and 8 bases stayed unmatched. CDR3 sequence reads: CASSSPQSGSYEQYF. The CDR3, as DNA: TGTGCCAGCAGCTCCCCCCAGAGCGGGAGCTACGAGCAGTACTTC.

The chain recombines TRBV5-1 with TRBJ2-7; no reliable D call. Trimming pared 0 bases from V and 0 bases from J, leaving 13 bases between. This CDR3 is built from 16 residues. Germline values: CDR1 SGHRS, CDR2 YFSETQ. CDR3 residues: CASSLALAVSSYEQYF. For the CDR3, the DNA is TGCGCCAGCAGCTTGGCCTTGGCAGTTAGCTCCTACGAGCAGTACTTC.

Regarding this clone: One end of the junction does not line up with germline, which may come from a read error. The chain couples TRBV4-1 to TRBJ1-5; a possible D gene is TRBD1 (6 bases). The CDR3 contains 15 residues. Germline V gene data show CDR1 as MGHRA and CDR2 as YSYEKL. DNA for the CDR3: TGTGCCAGCAGCCATTCAACAGGGCACAATCAGCCCCAGCATTTT. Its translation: CASSHSTGHNQPQHF.

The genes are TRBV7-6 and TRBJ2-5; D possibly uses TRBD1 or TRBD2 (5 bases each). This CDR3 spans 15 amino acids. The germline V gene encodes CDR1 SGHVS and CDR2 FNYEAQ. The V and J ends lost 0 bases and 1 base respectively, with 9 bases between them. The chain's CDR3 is CASSLASGTQETQYF. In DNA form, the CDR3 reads TGTGCCAGCAGCTTAGCTTCCGGGACCCAAGAGACCCAGTACTTC.

CDR3 DNA: TGTGCCAGCAGCCCCGACATGGGAAAACTGTTTTTT. It specifies CASSPDMGKLFF. V gene TRBV9 combines with J gene TRBJ1-4; no clear D. With 4 bases removed from V and 10 bases from J, the gap between germline ends came to 11 bases. Germline assignment: CDR1 SGDLS and CDR2 YYNGEE. The CDR3 covers 12 residues.

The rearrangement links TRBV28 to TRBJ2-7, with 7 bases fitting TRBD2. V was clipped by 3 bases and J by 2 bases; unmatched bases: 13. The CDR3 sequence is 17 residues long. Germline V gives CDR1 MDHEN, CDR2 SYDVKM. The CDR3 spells CASSFFLRPAGTYEQYF. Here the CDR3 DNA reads TGTGCCAGCAGTTTTTTTCTCCGACCAGCGGGAACCTACGAGCAGTACTTC.

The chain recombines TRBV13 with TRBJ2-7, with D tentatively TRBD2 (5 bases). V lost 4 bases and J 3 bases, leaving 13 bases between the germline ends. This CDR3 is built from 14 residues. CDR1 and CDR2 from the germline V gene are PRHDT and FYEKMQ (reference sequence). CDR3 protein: CASSSFETIYEQYF. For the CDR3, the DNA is TGTGCCAGCAGCTCATTTGAGACTATCTACGAGCAGTACTTC.

The CDR3 here is CATTTEPNQPQHF. The CDR3 region has the DNA TGTGCCACGACGACCGAACCAAACCAGCCCCAGCATTTT. The V call is TRBV10-3, the J call TRBJ1-5; no definite D call. This CDR3 spans 13 amino acids. Germline lookup yields CDR1 ENHRY and CDR2 SYGVKD. Trimming cost V 10 bases and J 7 bases, with 17 bases left between them.

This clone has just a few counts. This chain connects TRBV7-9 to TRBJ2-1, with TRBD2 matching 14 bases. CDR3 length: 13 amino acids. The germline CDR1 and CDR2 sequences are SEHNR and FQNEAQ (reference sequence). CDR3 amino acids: CVIGTSGSNEQFF. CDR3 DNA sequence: TGTGTCATAGGGACTAGCGGGAGTAATGAGCAGTTCTTC.

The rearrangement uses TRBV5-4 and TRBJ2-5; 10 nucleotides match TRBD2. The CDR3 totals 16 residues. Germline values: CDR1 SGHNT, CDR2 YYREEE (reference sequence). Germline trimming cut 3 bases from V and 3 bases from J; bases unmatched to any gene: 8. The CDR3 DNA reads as TGTGCCAGCAGCTCAGCGACTAGCGGGTCTAAAGAGACCCAGTACTTC. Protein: CASSSATSGSKETQYF.

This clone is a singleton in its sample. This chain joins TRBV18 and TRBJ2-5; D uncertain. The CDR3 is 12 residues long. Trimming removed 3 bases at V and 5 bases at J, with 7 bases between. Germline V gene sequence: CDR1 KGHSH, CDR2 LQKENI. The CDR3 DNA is TGTGCCAGCTCACCCCTTAGGGAGACCCAGTACTTC. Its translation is CASSPLRETQYF.

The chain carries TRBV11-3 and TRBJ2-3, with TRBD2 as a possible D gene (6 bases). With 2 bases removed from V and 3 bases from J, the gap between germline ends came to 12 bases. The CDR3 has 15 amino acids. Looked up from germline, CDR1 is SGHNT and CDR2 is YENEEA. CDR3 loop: CASSLSLGGTDTQYF. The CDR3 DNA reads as TGTGCCAGCAGCTTATCCCTAGGAGGGACAGATACGCAGTATTTT.

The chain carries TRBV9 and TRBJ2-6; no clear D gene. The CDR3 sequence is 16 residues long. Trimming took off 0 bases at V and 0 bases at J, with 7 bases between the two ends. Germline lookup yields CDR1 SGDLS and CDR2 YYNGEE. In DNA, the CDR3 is TGTGCCAGCAGCGTAGAGCCCGTCTCTGGGGCCAACGTCCTGACTTTC. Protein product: CASSVEPVSGANVLTF.

The CDR3 DNA reads TGTGCCAGCAGCCACCGGGACAGTCACGAGCAGTACTTC. Its protein product is CASSHRDSHEQYF. The V gene is TRBV7-9, the J gene TRBJ2-7, with 7 bases aligning to TRBD1. Unmatched junction bases numbered 6, after V lost 5 bases and J lost 5 bases. The CDR3 runs 13 residues. Germline CDR1 reads SEHNR; CDR2 reads FQNEAQ (reference sequence).

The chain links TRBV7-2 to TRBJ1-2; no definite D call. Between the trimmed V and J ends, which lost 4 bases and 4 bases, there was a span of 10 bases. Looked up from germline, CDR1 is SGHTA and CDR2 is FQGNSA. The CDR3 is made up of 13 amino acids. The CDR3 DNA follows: TGTGCCAGCAGCTCCAACGCGGGCTATGGCTACACCTTC. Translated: CASSSNAGYGYTF.

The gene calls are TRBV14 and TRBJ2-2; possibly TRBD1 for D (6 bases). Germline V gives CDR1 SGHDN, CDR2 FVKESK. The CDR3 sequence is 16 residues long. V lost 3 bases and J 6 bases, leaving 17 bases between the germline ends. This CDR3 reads CASSQGIPGDAGELFF. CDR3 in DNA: TGTGCCAGCAGCCAGGGAATTCCAGGGGATGCCGGGGAGCTGTTTTTT.

CDR3 in amino acids: CASSIGTGINYGYTF. The CDR3 coding sequence is TGTGCCAGCAGTATAGGGACAGGGATAAACTATGGCTACACCTTC. V gene TRBV28 combines with J gene TRBJ1-2, with 9 positions matching TRBD1. V shed 5 bases and J 2 bases; nucleotides not matched to a gene: 6. The CDR3 runs to 15 residues. The V gene's germline CDR1 is MDHEN and CDR2 SYDVKM.

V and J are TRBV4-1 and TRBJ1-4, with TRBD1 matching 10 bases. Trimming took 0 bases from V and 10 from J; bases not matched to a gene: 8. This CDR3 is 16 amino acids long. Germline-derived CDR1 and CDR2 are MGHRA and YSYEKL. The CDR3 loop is CASSQDQDRGFVKLFF. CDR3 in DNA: TGCGCCAGCAGCCAAGATCAGGACAGGGGGTTCGTAAAACTGTTTTTT.